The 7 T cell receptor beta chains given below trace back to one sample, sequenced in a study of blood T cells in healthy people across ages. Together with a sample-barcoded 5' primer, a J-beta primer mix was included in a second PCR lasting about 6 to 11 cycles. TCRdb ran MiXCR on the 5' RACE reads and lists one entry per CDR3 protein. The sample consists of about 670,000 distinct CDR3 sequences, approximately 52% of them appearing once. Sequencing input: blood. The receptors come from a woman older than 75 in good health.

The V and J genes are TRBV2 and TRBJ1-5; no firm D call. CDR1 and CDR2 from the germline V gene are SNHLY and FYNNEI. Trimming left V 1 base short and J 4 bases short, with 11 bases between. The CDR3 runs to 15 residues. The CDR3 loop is CASSEGEGYNQPQHF. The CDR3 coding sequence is TGTGCCAGCAGTGAAGGAGAGGGCTATAATCAGCCCCAGCATTTT.

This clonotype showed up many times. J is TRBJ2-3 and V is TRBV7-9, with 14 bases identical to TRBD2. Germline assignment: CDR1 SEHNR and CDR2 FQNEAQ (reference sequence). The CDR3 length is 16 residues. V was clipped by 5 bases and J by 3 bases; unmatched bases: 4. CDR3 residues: CASSRLAGGLTDTQYF. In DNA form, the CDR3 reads TGTGCCAGCAGCAGACTAGCGGGAGGGCTGACAGATACGCAGTATTTT.

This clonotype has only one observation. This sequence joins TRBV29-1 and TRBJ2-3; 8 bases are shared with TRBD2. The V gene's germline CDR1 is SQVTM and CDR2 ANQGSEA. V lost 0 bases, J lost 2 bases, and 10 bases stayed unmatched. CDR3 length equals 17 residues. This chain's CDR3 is CSVEDRGGRGYTDTQYF. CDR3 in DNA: TGCAGCGTTGAAGATCGCGGGGGGCGGGGTTACACAGATACGCAGTATTTT.

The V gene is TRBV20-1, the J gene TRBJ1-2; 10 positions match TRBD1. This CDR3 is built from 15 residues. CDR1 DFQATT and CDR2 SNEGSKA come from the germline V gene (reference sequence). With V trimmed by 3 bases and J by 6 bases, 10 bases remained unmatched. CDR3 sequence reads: CSASNSQTGGDGYTF. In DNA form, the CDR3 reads TGCAGTGCTAGCAACAGTCAGACAGGGGGCGATGGCTACACCTTC.

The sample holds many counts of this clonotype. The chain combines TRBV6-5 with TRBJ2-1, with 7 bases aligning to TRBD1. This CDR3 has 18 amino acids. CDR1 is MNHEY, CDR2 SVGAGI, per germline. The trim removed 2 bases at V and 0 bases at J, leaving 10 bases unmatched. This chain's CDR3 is CASSYGTTGQRSYNEQFF. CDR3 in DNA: TGTGCCAGCAGTTACGGAACGACGGGACAGCGCTCCTACAATGAGCAGTTCTTC.

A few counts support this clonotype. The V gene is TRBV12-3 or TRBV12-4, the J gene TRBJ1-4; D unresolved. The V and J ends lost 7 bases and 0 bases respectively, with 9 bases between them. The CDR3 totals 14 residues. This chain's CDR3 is CASTLLATNEKLFF. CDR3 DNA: TGTGCCAGCACCTTACTTGCAACTAATGAAAAACTGTTTTTT.

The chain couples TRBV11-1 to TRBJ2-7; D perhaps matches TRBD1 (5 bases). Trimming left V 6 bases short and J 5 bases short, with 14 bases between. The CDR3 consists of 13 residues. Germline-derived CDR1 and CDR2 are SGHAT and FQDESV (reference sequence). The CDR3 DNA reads TGTGCCAGCAGTCCCCCCGCAGGGAACGAGCAGTACTTC. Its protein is CASSPPAGNEQYF.